This T cell receptor beta chain was captured by sequencing in a study of blood T cell repertoires in COVID-19. Study information: The samples span acute and convalescent COVID-19 from the United States, Italy and Spain.

Those designated as exposed participants met a COVID-19 case within 2 weeks before study entry. TCRdb's copy holds only in-frame clones and misses some; the assay was immunoSEQ multiplex PCR. Among roughly 180,000 clones listed, nearly 80% were seen once. The clonotype comes from a man aged 55 to 69 who had been exposed to COVID-19. The sample taken for sequencing was PBMCs or T cells enriched from blood (not recorded which).

The CDR3 DNA is TGTGCCAGCACACCCGGGACAGCCTATGGCTACACCTTC. Translation gives CASTPGTAYGYTF. This chain uses TRBV7-9 with TRBJ1-2; TRBD1 aligns across 7 bases. Germline-derived CDR1 and CDR2 are SEHNR and FQNEAQ (reference sequence). This CDR3 comprises 13 residues. V trimming: 7 bases; J trimming: 4 bases; junction bases outside the gene matches: 6. The variable domain in full, with the rest retrieved from reference TRBV7-9 and TRBJ1-2, is DTGVSQNPRHKITKRGQNVTFRCDPISEHNRLYWYRQTLGQGPEFLTYFQNEAQLEKSRLLSDRFSAERPKGSFSTLEIQRTEQGDSAMYLCASTPGTAYGYTFGSGTRLTVV.